This T cell receptor (beta chain) comes out of a study of cytomegalovirus exposure and HLA in healthy donors. It was with 60 Vbeta and 13 Jbeta primers that the PCR ran. Measured with immunoSEQ multiplex PCR; TCRdb has only the in-frame clones, and not every one. The data hold about 130,000 clones, with roughly 70% observed a single time. Study-level findings and limits: The investigators catalogued 164 TCR beta chains as cytomegalovirus-associated. Most TCR sequences showed up rarely, but some public TCRs showed up in many donors. A link between a missense DCLRE1C variant and TCR beta V- and J-gene trimming emerged from a later analysis. Sequencing depth roughly uniform across donors was assumed in presence/absence analyses.

V lost 4 bases, J lost 3 bases, and 4 bases stayed unmatched. CDR1 and CDR2 (germline): SGHKS, YYEKEE (reference sequence). The CDR3 totals 15 residues. In regard to this clone: The antigen remains undetermined.

This chain joins TRBV5-5 and TRBJ2-3; the match to TRBD2 covers 11 bases. Sequences were obtained from PBMCs. The receptor's source is a man aged 35-49 years in good health and CMV-seropositive. The CDR3 coding sequence is TGTGCCAGCAGCGGGGGACTAGCGGTGACAGATACGCAGTATTTT. Protein sequence: CASSGGLAVTDTQYF.